One sample yielded the 30 T cell receptor beta chains listed below, sequenced in a study of blood T cells in healthy people across ages. Next came a second PCR, run for about 7 to 12 cycles, which used a sample-barcoded 5' primer along with a J-beta primer mix. One entry per CDR3 protein, called by TCRdb with MiXCR from the 5' RACE reads. Altogether approximately 320,000 distinct CDR3 sequences are present, roughly 26% being singletons, with the ten largest covering 25% to 35%. The sample consisted of blood. These receptors all stem from a woman aged 70-85 years in good health.

For the CDR3, the DNA is TGTGCCAGCAGCTTGTACGACACCGGGGAGCTGTTTTTT. Amino acid sequence: CASSLYDTGELFF. The J gene is TRBJ2-2, the V gene TRBV7-3, with no clear D. This CDR3 contains 13 residues. CDR1 is SGHTA and CDR2 is FQGTGA in the germline V gene. V was trimmed by 3 bases and J by 3 bases, leaving 5 bases between them.

The chain combines TRBV20-1 with TRBJ2-7; 9 nucleotides match TRBD1. Germline values: CDR1 DFQATT, CDR2 SNEGSKA (reference sequence). V dropped 5 bases and J dropped 4; count of bases not matched to a gene: 6. The CDR3 has 13 amino acids. The chain's CDR3 is CSAGGQGGYEQYF. CDR3 coding DNA: TGCAGTGCTGGGGGACAGGGCGGGTACGAGCAGTACTTC.

J is TRBJ2-5 and V is TRBV28; the match to TRBD1 covers 9 bases. V trimming: 6 bases; J trimming: 5 bases; junction bases outside the gene matches: 13. CDR1 and CDR2 (germline): MDHEN, SYDVKM. This CDR3 contains 16 residues. This chain's CDR3 is CASRSRDRDYGETQYF. CDR3 nucleotide sequence: TGTGCCAGCAGAAGTAGGGACAGGGATTATGGGGAGACCCAGTACTTC.

This clonotype appeared a single time. V gene TRBV27 combines with J gene TRBJ2-7; D might be TRBD2 (6 bases). There are 14 residues in the CDR3. V lost 6 bases, J lost 3 bases, and 15 bases lay in between. Germline-derived CDR1 and CDR2 are MNHEY and SMNVEV (reference sequence). DNA of the CDR3: TGTGCCAGCAGCGAGGGACTTACCTTCTACGAGCAGTACTTC. The encoded protein is CASSEGLTFYEQYF.

The genes are TRBV12-3 or TRBV12-4 and TRBJ2-1; possibly TRBD2 for D (6 bases). V was pared by 0 bases and J by 5 bases, with 11 bases between. CDR3 size: 15 residues. In DNA, the CDR3 is TGTGCCAGCAGTTTAGCGCGGAGGGACCACAATGAGCAGTTCTTC. Translating it yields CASSLARRDHNEQFF.

This clonotype has more than one count but fewer than ten. The CDR3 loop is CASSSGGDSYEQYF. CDR3 in DNA: TGTGCCAGCAGCTCAGGGGGTGACTCCTACGAGCAGTACTTC. This chain uses TRBV7-6 with TRBJ2-5; 7 positions agree with TRBD1. The assigned J gene may be wrong: the sequence end matches TRBJ2-7 better. Germline assignment: CDR1 SGHVS and CDR2 FNYEAQ. CDR3 length: 14 residues.

V and J are TRBV7-2 and TRBJ2-1; D not certain. The CDR3 loop spans 13 amino acids. Germline-derived CDR1 and CDR2 are SGHTA and FQGNSA. The V and J ends lost 1 base and 7 bases respectively, with 8 bases between them. The CDR3 region is CASSLGPLNEQFF. CDR3 bases: TGTGCCAGCAGCTTAGGTCCCCTGAATGAGCAGTTCTTC.

The sample holds a few counts of this clonotype. This chain joins TRBV3-1 and TRBJ2-3; 10 nucleotides line up with TRBD2. The V gene's germline CDR1 is LGHDT and CDR2 YNNKEL (reference sequence). The junction had 8 bases not matched to a gene; V was cut back by 1 base and J by 4 bases. The CDR3 runs 17 residues. The CDR3 coding sequence is TGTGCCAGCAGCCAAGTGTCCCTAGCGGGAGTTCCAGATACGCAGTATTTT. This gives the protein CASSQVSLAGVPDTQYF.

The V and J genes are TRBV6-2 or TRBV6-3 and TRBJ2-5; D uncertain. TRBJ2-7 matches the DNA end more closely, so the J call is doubtful. This CDR3 has 11 residues. Germline CDR1 is MNHEY and CDR2 is SVGEGT. The CDR3: CASSYGDEQYF. The CDR3 bases are TGTGCCAGCAGTTACGGGGACGAGCAGTACTTC.

The chain is built from TRBV4-3 and TRBJ1-4, with D possibly being TRBD1 (6 bases). Germline V gene lookup returns CDR1 LGHNA and CDR2 YSLEER. Trimming removed 2 bases from V and 1 base from J, with 14 bases in between. The CDR3 runs to 17 residues. CDR3 DNA: TGCGCCAGCAGCCAAACTTCCGGGGGGCAAACTAATGAAAAACTGTTTTTT. It yields the protein CASSQTSGGQTNEKLFF.

This clonotype was seen only a few times. V gene TRBV4-1 combines with J gene TRBJ2-5; possible D gene TRBD1, 5 bases. The J call is in doubt because the DNA end fits TRBJ2-7 better. Germline V lookup: CDR1 MGHRA, CDR2 YSYEKL. The CDR3 consists of 16 residues. CDR3 loop: CASSQDPQGLTYEQYF. DNA of the CDR3: TGCGCCAGCAGCCAAGATCCCCAGGGCCTGACCTACGAGCAGTACTTC.

The genes are TRBV19 and TRBJ1-5, with TRBD1 matching over 9 bases. The CDR3 has 15 amino acids. The germline gives CDR1 LNHDA, CDR2 SQIVND (reference sequence). The V and J ends lost 6 bases and 6 bases, in that order; junction bases with no gene match: 9. CDR3 in amino acids: CASRFGQGTGQPQHF. DNA for the CDR3: TGTGCCAGTAGATTCGGACAGGGGACCGGTCAGCCCCAGCATTTT.

The chain uses TRBV28 and TRBJ2-7; perhaps TRBD1 as D (6 bases). Germline CDR1 is MDHEN and CDR2 is SYDVKM. The CDR3 runs 13 residues. V lost 8 bases and J lost 2, with 13 bases in between. The CDR3 nucleotides are TGTGCCAGCCTTGGGACACCCACCTACGAGCAGTACTTC. It encodes CASLGTPTYEQYF.

This clonotype appeared many times. The V call is TRBV6-2 or TRBV6-3, the J call TRBJ2-1; the D gene is possibly TRBD2 (6 bases). This CDR3 contains 15 residues. V was cut by 6 bases and J by 4 bases, with 16 bases left in between. Germline V gene lookup returns CDR1 MNHEY and CDR2 SVGEGT. This chain's CDR3 is CASSPSLAPYNEQFF. CDR3 nucleotides: TGTGCCAGCAGCCCCTCCCTAGCGCCTTACAATGAGCAGTTCTTC.

This clonotype was counted a few times. This chain joins TRBV4-1 and TRBJ2-7; D might be TRBD1 (5 bases). The ends were cut back, 2 bases at V and 2 bases at J, with 10 bases in the middle. CDR1 and CDR2 (germline): MGHRA, YSYEKL. The CDR3 consists of 14 residues. CDR3 nucleotides: TGCGCCAGCAGCCAACAGGGCAGTCCCTACGAGCAGTACTTC. Residues: CASSQQGSPYEQYF.

V usage is TRBV20-1 and J usage is TRBJ2-1; D may be TRBD2 (6 bases). The CDR3 runs 13 residues. V lost 6 bases and J lost 1, with 10 bases in between. Per the germline V gene, CDR1 is DFQATT and CDR2 is SNEGSKA (reference sequence). The CDR3 reads CSAFGGSYNEQFF. The CDR3 nucleotides read TGCAGTGCGTTCGGGGGATCCTACAATGAGCAGTTCTTC.

The gene calls are TRBV7-9 and TRBJ1-2, with no clear D. Germline V gene data show CDR1 as SEHNR and CDR2 as FQNEAQ (reference sequence). V lost 1 base to trimming and J lost 1 base, with 7 bases between them. The CDR3 covers 14 residues. This CDR3 reads CASSLGTYNYGYTF. The CDR3 DNA sequence: TGTGCCAGCAGCTTAGGGACCTATAACTATGGCTACACCTTC.

This clonotype appeared a few times. This chain links TRBV29-1 with TRBJ2-5, with D tentatively TRBD2 (5 bases). The CDR3 covers 14 residues. The V gene's germline CDR1 is SQVTM and CDR2 ANQGSEA. The CDR3 region has the DNA TGCAGTGTCTCTAGCAGGAGGCGGCAAGAGACCCAGTACTTC. This codes for CSVSSRRRQETQYF. Full variable domain (remainder filled in from reference TRBV29-1 and TRBJ2-5): SAVISQKPSRDICQRGTSLTIQCQVDSQVTMMFWYRQQPGQSLTLIATANQGSEATYESGFVIDKFPISRPNLTFSTLTVSNMSPEDSSIYLCSVSSRRRQETQYFGPGTRLLVL.

In this sample, this clonotype turned up many times. The chain has TRBV29-1 and TRBJ2-7, with 9 bases that match TRBD2. The CDR3 has 14 amino acids. Germline values: CDR1 SQVTM, CDR2 ANQGSEA. V trimming: 5 bases; J trimming: 7 bases; junction bases outside the gene matches: 12. CDR3 nucleotide sequence: TGCAGCGTTTGGGGAGGCGGGAGGGCCAAGGAGCAGTACTTC. It encodes CSVWGGGRAKEQYF.

The table lists this clonotype with a few counts. V gene TRBV5-1 combines with J gene TRBJ1-2, with a weak D call TRBD1 (5 bases). The germline gives CDR1 SGHRS, CDR2 YFSETQ. V was clipped by 2 bases and J by 3 bases, with 11 bases between them. This CDR3 is built from 14 residues. Here the CDR3 reads CASSLGGADYGYTF. CDR3 nucleotides: TGCGCCAGCAGCTTAGGAGGGGCTGACTATGGCTACACCTTC.

There are a few counts of this clonotype. The gene calls are TRBV9 and TRBJ2-7; a weak D match, TRBD2 (6 bases). CDR1 is SGDLS and CDR2 is YYNGEE in the germline V gene. Trimming took 5 bases from V and 6 from J, leaving 18 bases between them. CDR3 size: 14 residues. CDR3 protein: CASSPLASFGEQYF. The CDR3 nucleotides are TGTGCCAGCAGTCCGCTAGCGTCTTTCGGCGAGCAGTACTTC.

V and J are TRBV29-1 and TRBJ2-5, with 8 nucleotides matching TRBD1. The DNA end is a closer match to TRBJ2-1, so the J assignment may be wrong. Germline V gene data show CDR1 as SQVTM and CDR2 as ANQGSEA. The CDR3 is 14 residues long. CDR3 in DNA: TGCAGCGTTGAAAGATGGACAGGGTCCAATGAGCAGTTCTTC. This codes for CSVERWTGSNEQFF.

The genes are TRBV20-1 and TRBJ2-5; 9 bases line up with TRBD2. The DNA end favors TRBJ2-7, so the J call may be wrong. Looked up from germline, CDR1 is DFQATT and CDR2 is SNEGSKA (reference sequence). CDR3 length: 14 amino acids. The CDR3: CSAPQREALGEQYF. DNA for the CDR3: TGCAGTGCTCCTCAGCGGGAGGCCCTTGGCGAGCAGTACTTC.

V usage is TRBV20-1 and J usage is TRBJ1-5; no firm D call. CDR3 size: 16 residues. In germline, CDR1 is DFQATT, CDR2 SNEGSKA (reference sequence). Trimming cost V 0 bases and J 1 base, with 13 bases left between them. In nucleotides, the CDR3 is TGCAGTGCTAGAGATCCCGGGGATAGGAGCAATCAGCCCCAGCATTTT. Amino acids: CSARDPGDRSNQPQHF.

The rearrangement uses TRBV7-2 and TRBJ2-1; TRBD2 agrees at 7 bases. V was clipped by 1 base and J by 15 bases; unmatched bases: 12. The CDR3 loop spans 14 amino acids. CDR1 and CDR2 (germline): SGHTA, FQGNSA. CDR3 residues: CASSLGTGTKFLFF. In DNA, the CDR3 is TGTGCCAGCAGCTTAGGGACTGGGACTAAGTTTCTGTTCTTC. Full variable domain (rest looked up from reference TRBV7-2 and TRBJ2-1): GAGVSQSPSNKVTEKGKDVELRCDPISGHTALYWYRQSLGQGLEFLIYFQGNSAPDKSGLPSDRFSAERTGGSVSTLTIQRTQQEDSAVYLCASSLGTGTKFLFFGPGTRLTVL.

This clonotype was counted only a few times. The chain recombines TRBV7-3 with TRBJ2-5; 10 bases align to TRBD2. The J call is uncertain, as TRBJ2-7 better fits the DNA end. The CDR3 contains 15 residues. Germline V gene data show CDR1 as SGHTA and CDR2 as FQGTGA. This CDR3 reads CASSLGLAENYEQYF. In nucleotides, the CDR3 is TGTGCCAGCAGCTTAGGACTAGCGGAGAATTACGAGCAGTACTTC.

This clonotype was counted at least ten times. In DNA, the CDR3 is TGTGCCAGCAGTCCCACCCGACAGGCCCCCTACGAGCAGTACTTC. Translation: CASSPTRQAPYEQYF. V gene TRBV28 combines with J gene TRBJ2-7, with D possibly matching TRBD1 (6 bases). The germline gives CDR1 MDHEN, CDR2 SYDVKM. This CDR3 spans 15 amino acids. Trimming left V 5 bases short and J 2 bases short, with 16 bases between.

The genes are TRBV24-1 and TRBJ1-5; D is unclear. CDR1 KGHDR and CDR2 SFDVKD come from the germline V gene. This CDR3 has 14 amino acids. The germline V and J ends were trimmed by 5 bases and 4 bases, with 11 bases remaining between them. CDR3 sequence reads: CATSVSGPNQPQHF. CDR3 nucleotides: TGTGCCACCAGTGTTTCCGGACCAAATCAGCCCCAGCATTTT.

The rearrangement uses TRBV20-1 and TRBJ2-1; D might be TRBD2 (5 bases). Germline assignment: CDR1 DFQATT and CDR2 SNEGSKA (reference sequence). The V and J ends lost 2 bases and 8 bases respectively, with 13 bases between them. CDR3 length: 13 residues. CDR3 in amino acids: CSARLEVLDEQFF. CDR3 nucleotide sequence: TGCAGTGCTAGACTGGAGGTTTTAGATGAGCAGTTCTTC.

This chain links TRBV5-1 with TRBJ2-3; D perhaps matches TRBD2 (6 bases). CDR1 and CDR2 from the germline V gene are SGHRS and YFSETQ. V was pared by 7 bases and J by 0 bases, with 12 bases between. The CDR3 extends over 14 amino acids. The DNA for the CDR3 is TGCGCCAGCGGGACGGGAGAAAGCACAGATACGCAGTATTTT. This translates into CASGTGESTDTQYF.